The rows below give T cell receptor beta chains drawn from one sample of a study of T cell changes during pregnancy in multiple sclerosis. TCRdb keeps only in-frame clones here, not all; method: immunoSEQ multiplex PCR. In the table there are about 75,000 clones, more than 80% of which are singletons. Sequencing used peripheral blood, obtained in the first trimester of pregnancy. These receptors were taken from a female donor in good health, enrolled as a control in a pregnancy study. Each CDR3 is given with its conserved first and last residue. A D gene is named only where the DNA matches it firmly. Clone sizes are given selectively: once, few, many, or a class where the clone is expanded.

CDR3: CASSPGRGQGAQETQYF
DNA: TGTGCCAGCAGCCCAGGGCGGGGACAGGGGGCCCAAGAGACCCAGTACTTC
J: TRBJ2-5
V: TRBV11-1
size: NA
D: TRBD1

CDR3: CASLSGGLGTDTQYF
DNA: TGTGCCAGCCTATCAGGGGGCCTTGGCACAGATACGCAGTATTTT
J: TRBJ2-3
V: TRBV28
size: NA
D: TRBD1

CDR3: CASSMRDSNQPQHF
DNA: TGTGCCAGTAGTATGCGAGATAGCAATCAGCCCCAGCATTTT
J: TRBJ1-5
V: TRBV19
size: NA
D: NA

CDR3: CASSFRQGGIQPQHF
DNA: TGTGCCAGCAGTTTTCGACAGGGGGGAATTCAGCCCCAGCATTTT
J: TRBJ1-5
V: TRBV27
size: NA
D: TRBD1

CDR3: CATSREGTSYEQYF
DNA: TGTGCCACCAGCAGAGAGGGGACTTCCTACGAGCAGTACTTC
J: TRBJ2-7
V: TRBV15
size: NA
D: NA

CDR3: CASSSRTGAGTEAFF
DNA: TGTGCCAGCAGCTCACGGACAGGGGCGGGCACTGAAGCTTTCTTT
J: TRBJ1-1
V: TRBV7-2
size: NA
D: TRBD1

CDR3: CASSSSVPGNTIYF
DNA: TGCGCCAGCAGCTCCTCGGTCCCTGGAAACACCATATATTTT
J: TRBJ1-3
V: TRBV5-1
size: NA
D: NA

CDR3: CASSPPRGGRNEQFF
DNA: TGTGCCAGCAGCCCCCCGCGGGGGGGCCGAAATGAGCAGTTCTTC
J: TRBJ2-1
V: TRBV14
size: NA
D: TRBD2

CDR3: CASRLSAGLESGFSYNEQFF
DNA: TGTGCCAGCAGGCTCAGCGCAGGGCTCGAAAGCGGGTTCTCCTACAATGAGCAGTTCTTC
J: TRBJ2-1
V: TRBV27
size: NA
D: NA

CDR3: CASSLGGGTGWYEQYF
DNA: TGTGCCAGCAGCCTTGGGGGTGGGACAGGGTGGTACGAGCAGTACTTC
J: TRBJ2-7
V: TRBV7-2
size: NA
D: TRBD1

CDR3: CASSLGGAGGHNEQFF
DNA: TGTGCCAGCAGTTTAGGAGGGGCAGGGGGCCACAATGAGCAGTTCTTC
J: TRBJ2-1
V: TRBV28
size: once
D: TRBD1

CDR3: CASYGQGSGGELFF
DNA: TGCGCCAGCTATGGCCAGGGGAGTGGAGGGGAGCTGTTTTTT
J: TRBJ2-2
V: TRBV5-1
size: few
D: NA

CDR3: CASSVTTTSTYEQYF
DNA: TGTGCCAGCAGCGTAACTACGACTAGCACCTACGAGCAGTACTTC
J: TRBJ2-7
V: TRBV9
size: NA
D: TRBD2

CDR3: CASSFYIDSSKNIQYF
DNA: TGTGCCAGCAGCTTCTACATAGACAGCTCCAAAAACATTCAGTACTTC
J: TRBJ2-4
V: TRBV7-9
size: NA
D: NA

CDR3: CASSPLGTGGLNEQFF
DNA: TGTGCCAGCAGTCCTCTCGGGACAGGGGGGCTCAATGAGCAGTTCTTC
J: TRBJ2-1
V: TRBV7-9
size: NA
D: TRBD1

CDR3: CASGWSGHNQPQHF
DNA: TGTGCCAGCGGGTGGAGCGGCCACAATCAGCCCCAGCATTTT
J: TRBJ1-5
V: TRBV28
size: NA
D: NA

CDR3: CASSLSATGGVEQFF
DNA: TGCGCCAGCAGCCTTTCAGCGACGGGAGGGGTTGAGCAGTTCTTC
J: TRBJ2-1
V: TRBV5-1
size: NA
D: TRBD2

CDR3: CASSLRGEPGLNYEQYF
DNA: TGTGCCAGCAGCTTACGGGGGGAACCGGGACTAAACTACGAGCAGTACTTC
J: TRBJ2-7
V: TRBV7-8
size: NA
D: TRBD2

CDR3: CASSQDWSGGSYEQYF
DNA: TGCGCCAGCAGCCAAGACTGGAGCGGGGGCTCCTACGAGCAGTACTTC
J: TRBJ2-7
V: TRBV4-3
size: NA
D: TRBD2

CDR3: CASRGQGALRNIQYF
DNA: TGTGCCAGCAGGGGACAGGGGGCCTTGAGGAACATTCAGTACTTC
J: TRBJ2-4
V: TRBV28
size: NA
D: TRBD1

CDR3: CASSHNRGGGNTIYF
DNA: TGTGCCAGCAGCCATAACAGGGGTGGTGGAAACACCATATATTTT
J: TRBJ1-3
V: TRBV14
size: NA
D: TRBD1

CDR3: CASSFLGLAGDPREQYF
DNA: TGTGCCAGCAGCTTTCTCGGACTAGCGGGAGATCCTCGGGAGCAGTACTTC
J: TRBJ2-7
V: TRBV5-5
size: NA
D: TRBD2

CDR3: CASSLGGGTVRETQYF
DNA: TGTGCCAGCAGCTTAGGAGGGGGCACGGTCCGTGAGACCCAGTACTTC
J: TRBJ2-5
V: TRBV7-2
size: NA
D: TRBD1

CDR3: CASSQGGRGSTDTQYF
DNA: TGTGCCAGCAGCCAAGGGGGCAGGGGAAGCACAGATACGCAGTATTTT
J: TRBJ2-3
V: TRBV14
size: many
D: NA

CDR3: CASCDRENEQFF
DNA: TGCGCCAGCTGCGACAGGGAAAATGAGCAGTTCTTC
J: TRBJ2-1
V: TRBV4-1
size: NA
D: TRBD1

CDR3: CASVASGSNQPQHF
DNA: TGTGCCAGCGTAGCAAGTGGTAGCAATCAGCCCCAGCATTTT
J: TRBJ1-5
V: TRBV25-1
size: NA
D: NA

CDR3: CASSQDRGNSPLHF
DNA: TGTGCCAGCAGCCAGGACAGGGGTAATTCACCCCTCCACTTT
J: TRBJ1-6
V: TRBV4-2
size: NA
D: TRBD1

CDR3: CASSLGPLYMVTDTQYF
DNA: TGTGCCAGCAGCTTGGGCCCCTTATACATGGTCACAGATACGCAGTATTTT
J: TRBJ2-3
V: TRBV5-4
size: NA
D: NA

CDR3: CASSYIGLRDTEAFF
DNA: TGTGCCAGCAGCTATATTGGCCTCCGGGACACTGAAGCTTTCTTT
J: TRBJ1-1
V: TRBV5-6
size: NA
D: NA

CDR3: CASSLNSRNSPLHF
DNA: TGTGCCAGCAGCCTAAATTCGCGGAATTCACCCCTCCACTTT
J: TRBJ1-6
V: TRBV7-9
size: NA
D: NA

CDR3: CASSLIQTNYGYTF
DNA: TGCGCCAGCAGCTTAATTCAGACTAACTATGGCTACACCTTC
J: TRBJ1-2
V: TRBV5-1
size: NA
D: NA

CDR3: CASSVSGRGGNQPQHF
DNA: TGTGCCAGCAGTGTATCGGGCAGGGGAGGCAATCAGCCCCAGCATTTT
J: TRBJ1-5
V: TRBV2
size: NA
D: NA

CDR3: CASRRGTGLADTQYF
DNA: TGTGCCAGCAGACGCGGGACAGGGCTCGCAGATACGCAGTATTTT
J: TRBJ2-3
V: TRBV7-8
size: NA
D: TRBD1

CDR3: CASSLDNNQPQHF
DNA: TGCGCCAGCAGCTTGGACAACAATCAGCCCCAGCATTTT
J: TRBJ1-5
V: TRBV5-1
size: few
D: NA

CDR3: CASSPEAGGEETQYF
DNA: TGTGCCAGCTCACCAGAGGCTGGCGGGGAAGAGACCCAGTACTTC
J: TRBJ2-5
V: TRBV18
size: NA
D: NA

CDR3: CASSDGENRLRDSNQPQHF
DNA: TGCGCCAGCAGTGATGGGGAGAACAGACTACGGGATAGCAATCAGCCCCAGCATTTT
J: TRBJ1-5
V: TRBV10-1
size: NA
D: NA

CDR3: CASSQDSSGANVLTF
DNA: TGCGCCAGCAGCCAGGACAGCTCTGGGGCCAACGTCCTGACTTTC
J: TRBJ2-6
V: TRBV4-1
size: NA
D: NA

CDR3: CAALSSGRPDNEQFF
DNA: TGTGCCGCTTTATCCTCCGGGAGACCAGACAATGAGCAGTTCTTC
J: TRBJ2-1
V: TRBV19
size: once
D: NA

CDR3: CASSLLGDRANIQYF
DNA: TGTGCCAGCAGCTTATTGGGGGACAGGGCGAACATTCAGTACTTC
J: TRBJ2-4
V: TRBV7-2
size: NA
D: TRBD1

CDR3: CASSADRGRVVSYEQYF
DNA: TGTGCCAGCAGTGCCGACAGGGGGCGAGTCGTCTCCTACGAGCAGTACTTC
J: TRBJ2-7
V: TRBV27
size: NA
D: TRBD1

CDR3: CASSLTGGTYEQYF
DNA: TGCGCCAGCAGCCTGACAGGGGGAACCTACGAGCAGTACTTC
J: TRBJ2-7
V: TRBV5-1
size: NA
D: TRBD1

CDR3: CASSPIDRGARDGYTF
DNA: TGTGCCAGCAGCCCCATCGATCGGGGGGCGCGAGACGGCTACACCTTC
J: TRBJ1-2
V: TRBV5-4
size: NA
D: NA

CDR3: CASSSRLAVTYNEQFF
DNA: TGTGCCAGCAGTTCGCGACTAGCGGTCACCTACAATGAGCAGTTCTTC
J: TRBJ2-1
V: TRBV28
size: NA
D: TRBD2

CDR3: CASSPPWTGLHYGYTF
DNA: TGTGCCAGCAGTCCCCCCTGGACAGGGCTCCACTATGGCTACACCTTC
J: TRBJ1-2
V: TRBV28
size: NA
D: TRBD1

CDR3: CASSGRGTNTDTQYF
DNA: TGTGCCAGTAGTGGGCGGGGTACCAACACAGATACGCAGTATTTT
J: TRBJ2-3
V: TRBV19
size: NA
D: NA

CDR3: CASSENRGNTEAFF
DNA: TGTGCCAGCAGTGAGAATCGGGGAAACACTGAAGCTTTCTTT
J: TRBJ1-1
V: TRBV25-1
size: once
D: NA

CDR3: CASSVAPTSGGVETQYF
DNA: TGTGCCAGCAGCGTAGCTCCGACTAGCGGGGGCGTTGAGACCCAGTACTTC
J: TRBJ2-5
V: TRBV9
size: NA
D: TRBD2

CDR3: CASSREYQETQYF
DNA: TGTGCCAGCTCACGGGAGTACCAAGAGACCCAGTACTTC
J: TRBJ2-5
V: TRBV18
size: few
D: NA

CDR3: CASIPPGDYNGYTF
DNA: TGTGCCAGCATCCCACCGGGAGATTACAATGGCTACACCTTC
J: TRBJ1-2
V: TRBV7-9
size: NA
D: NA

CDR3: CASTPMGLPTYEQYF
DNA: TGTGCCAGCACCCCTATGGGACTCCCTACATACGAGCAGTACTTC
J: TRBJ2-7
V: TRBV28
size: NA
D: NA

CDR3: CASRKEGGRNTEAFF
DNA: TGTGCCAGTCGAAAGGAGGGCGGAAGGAACACTGAAGCTTTCTTT
J: TRBJ1-1
V: TRBV2
size: NA
D: NA

CDR3: CASRDRALDSPLHF
DNA: TGTGCCAGCAGGGACAGGGCCCTCGATTCACCCCTCCACTTT
J: TRBJ1-6
V: TRBV6-5
size: NA
D: TRBD1

CDR3: CASSAFLSGANVLTF
DNA: TGTGCCAGCAGTGCGTTTCTATCTGGGGCCAACGTCCTGACTTTC
J: TRBJ2-6
V: TRBV6-1
size: NA
D: NA

CDR3: CASSGTGENYGYTF
DNA: TGTGCCAGCAGTGGGACAGGGGAAAACTATGGCTACACCTTC
J: TRBJ1-2
V: TRBV6-6
size: NA
D: TRBD1

CDR3: CASSEQGAGGQETQYF
DNA: TGCGCCAGCAGTGAGCAGGGGGCGGGGGGGCAAGAGACCCAGTACTTC
J: TRBJ2-5
V: TRBV10-1
size: NA
D: NA